This T cell receptor (beta chain) appears in the sequencing data of a study of T cells after yellow fever vaccination. The TCR cDNA carried a universal primer site and UMIs from 5'RACE template switching. TCRdb re-derived calls from the 5' RACE reads in MiXCR, one entry per CDR3 protein. Of some 560,000 distinct CDR3 sequences in the sample, 15% to 20% were seen once. The V and J ends lost 4 bases and 9 bases, in that order; junction bases with no gene match: 15. This CDR3 is built from 15 residues. The germline V gene encodes CDR1 DFQATT and CDR2 SNEGSKA (reference sequence). This clonotype was counted a few times. Its antigen is undetermined. Findings and caveats of the study: Only a small proportion of the clonotypes turned up in both the CD4 and the CD8 compartments, likely arising from convergent recombination. Reappearance after the booster was observed for most primary-vaccination clones (96% CD4, over 75% CD8).

This chain uses TRBV20-1 with TRBJ2-1; 7 bases map to TRBD2. This TCR was sampled from a man aged 30-40 years who received the YFV17D yellow fever vaccine. Source: PBMCs, taken 15 days after the yellow fever booster vaccination. The CDR3 loop reads CSATPWRGGPSEQFF. The DNA for the CDR3 is TGCAGTGCTACCCCCTGGAGGGGAGGGCCCAGTGAGCAGTTCTTC.